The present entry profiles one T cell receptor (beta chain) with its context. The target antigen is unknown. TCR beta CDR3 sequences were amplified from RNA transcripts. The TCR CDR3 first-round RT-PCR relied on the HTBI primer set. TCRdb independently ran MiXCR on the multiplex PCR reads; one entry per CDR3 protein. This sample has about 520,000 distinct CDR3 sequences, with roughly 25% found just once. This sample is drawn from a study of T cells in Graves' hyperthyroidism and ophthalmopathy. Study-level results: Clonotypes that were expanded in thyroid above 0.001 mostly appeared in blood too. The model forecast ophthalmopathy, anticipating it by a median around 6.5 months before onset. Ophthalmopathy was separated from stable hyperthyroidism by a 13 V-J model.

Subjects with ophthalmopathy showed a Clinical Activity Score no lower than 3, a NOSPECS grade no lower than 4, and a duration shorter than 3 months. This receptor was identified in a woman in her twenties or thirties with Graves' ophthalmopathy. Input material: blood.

The chain's CDR3 is CSAITTGFGATEAFF. As DNA, the CDR3 is TGCAGTGCTATAACAACAGGGTTTGGGGCCACTGAAGCTTTCTTT. The chain employs TRBV20-1 and TRBJ1-1; D is perhaps TRBD1 (6 bases). V was clipped by 4 bases and J by 4 bases, with 19 bases between them. This CDR3 has 15 residues. CDR1 and CDR2 from the germline V gene are DFQATT and SNEGSKA (reference sequence).